This T cell receptor beta chain was documented in a study of T cells in Graves' hyperthyroidism and ophthalmopathy. Amplification yielded TCR beta CDR3 regions, with RNA transcripts as the source. Researchers ran a first-round RT-PCR on the TCR CDR3 using the HTBI primer set. MiXCR, run by TCRdb on the multiplex PCR reads, gives a single entry per CDR3 protein. The sample records 600,000 to 700,000 distinct CDR3 sequences, roughly 15% being singletons. This clonotype was recorded at least ten times. This TCR was sampled from a woman aged 40-49 years with Graves' ophthalmopathy. The specimen sequenced was blood.

The CDR3 DNA follows: TGCAGTGCTAGGAAGTTAGCGGCTCCCTCCTACGAGCAGTACTTC. Its translation: CSARKLAAPSYEQYF. The chain has TRBV20-1 and TRBJ2-7; TRBD2 is a possible D gene (6 bases). Looked up from germline, CDR1 is DFQATT and CDR2 is SNEGSKA (reference sequence). The V and J ends lost 3 bases and 0 bases respectively, with 15 bases between them. The CDR3 has 15 amino acids.